What follows are 27 T cell receptor beta chains derived from one specimen sequenced in a study of CD8 T cells in Susac syndrome. RNA totalling about 0.45 to 1 ug underwent reverse transcription with random hexamers. TCRdb redid the calling of the immunoSEQ multiplex PCR reads with MiXCR, one entry per CDR3 protein. The sample holds 210,000 or so distinct CDR3 sequences; 94% are singletons and the top ten take around 0.16%. Material for sequencing was CD4+ T cells from PBMCs. Receptors originate from a human donor with Susac syndrome.

This chain connects TRBV30 to TRBJ2-1, with 10 bases aligning to TRBD1. Germline values: CDR1 GTSNPN, CDR2 SVGIG (reference sequence). The CDR3 spans 15 residues. With 1 base clipped from V and 8 bases from J, the junction kept 8 bases outside the gene matches. This CDR3 is CAWSAGTGVTDEQFF. The CDR3, as DNA: TGTGCCTGGAGTGCCGGGACAGGGGTAACAGATGAGCAGTTCTTC.

The chain is built from TRBV29-1 and TRBJ1-2; 9 bases are shared with TRBD1. V dropped 8 bases and J dropped 1; count of bases not matched to a gene: 14. CDR1 and CDR2 (germline): SQVTM, ANQGSEA. This CDR3 region has 16 residues. CDR3 region: CSSSEGTGTSNYGYTF. Here the CDR3 DNA reads TGCAGCTCCTCAGAGGGGACAGGGACGAGTAACTATGGCTACACCTTC.

The V gene is TRBV20-1, the J gene TRBJ1-3; 7 bases fit TRBD1. After removal of 1 base from V and 0 bases from J, the junction contained 0 bases not matched to a gene. Germline V gene lookup returns CDR1 DFQATT and CDR2 SNEGSKA (reference sequence). This CDR3 spans 14 amino acids. The CDR3 DNA is TGCAGTGCTAGAGGACAGGGCTCTGGAAACACCATATATTTT. Its translation: CSARGQGSGNTIYF.

The chain couples TRBV7-2 to TRBJ2-3, with D maybe TRBD1 (6 bases). This CDR3 spans 11 amino acids. Trimming took 8 bases from V and 9 from J, leaving 12 bases between them. Per germline, CDR1 SGHTA and CDR2 FQGNSA. CDR3: CASGNRATQYF. The DNA for the CDR3 is TGTGCCAGCGGCAACAGGGCAACGCAGTATTTT.

This clonotype was recorded once. V usage is TRBV5-1 and J usage is TRBJ1-4; D not resolved. Looked up from germline, CDR1 is SGHRS and CDR2 is YFSETQ. The CDR3 sequence is 15 residues long. V was pared by 4 bases and J by 0 bases, with 10 bases between. Here the CDR3 DNA reads TGCGCCAGCAGCCCCGGGCCACCAACTAATGAAAAACTGTTTTTT. Its translation is CASSPGPPTNEKLFF. Using reference TRBV5-1 and TRBJ1-4 for the parts outside the CDR3, the full variable domain is KAGVTQTPRYLIKTRGQQVTLSCSPISGHRSVSWYQQTPGQGLQFLFEYFSETQRNKGNFPGRFSGRQFSNSRSEMNVSTLELGDSALYLCASSPGPPTNEKLFFGSGTQLSVL.

The J gene is TRBJ1-4, the V gene TRBV7-9; 7 bases align to TRBD1. This CDR3 comprises 14 residues. The ends lost 7 bases at V and 10 bases at J; junction bases unmatched: 12. CDR1 SEHNR and CDR2 FQNEAQ come from the germline V gene (reference sequence). The CDR3 sequence is CASTVGTEGGKLFF. The CDR3 coding sequence is TGTGCCAGCACCGTAGGGACAGAGGGAGGAAAACTGTTTTTT.

The rearrangement uses TRBV3-1 and TRBJ2-5, with D possibly matching TRBD2 (5 bases). The length of the CDR3 is 17 residues. Germline V gene lookup returns CDR1 LGHDT and CDR2 YNNKEL (reference sequence). V dropped 0 bases and J dropped 3 bases, with 17 bases sitting between them. The CDR3 sequence: CASSQDLTGMHKETQYF. CDR3 DNA: TGTGCCAGCAGCCAAGACCTGACGGGAATGCATAAAGAGACCCAGTACTTC.

The V and J genes are TRBV4-1 and TRBJ1-2; D is ambiguous. The CDR3 is made up of 14 amino acids. CDR1 and CDR2 from the germline V gene are MGHRA and YSYEKL. The V and J ends lost 0 bases and 8 bases respectively, with 13 bases between them. The CDR3, as DNA: TGCGCCAGCAGCCAAGAGGGCAGAGCCTGGGGCTACACCTTC. Its translation: CASSQEGRAWGYTF.

The chain couples TRBV15 to TRBJ1-5, with TRBD1 matching 9 bases. The trim removed 6 bases at V and 5 bases at J, leaving 5 bases unmatched. Germline V lookup: CDR1 LNHNV, CDR2 YYDKDF (reference sequence). This CDR3 spans 14 amino acids. The CDR3: CATSRQGGYQPQHF. CDR3 nucleotide sequence: TGTGCCACCAGTAGACAGGGGGGCTATCAGCCCCAGCATTTT.

The count of this clonotype is one. The CDR3 DNA reads TGTGCCAGCAGCTTGGCGGGGGTAATGGATACGCAGTATTTT. The encoded protein is CASSLAGVMDTQYF. The gene calls are TRBV5-6 and TRBJ2-3; perhaps TRBD2 as D (6 bases). CDR1 and CDR2 (germline): SGHDT, YYEEEE. Trimming stripped 0 bases from V and 6 bases from J, with 11 bases between. The CDR3 sequence is 14 residues long.

This clonotype was seen once. The chain carries TRBV4-3 and TRBJ1-2; tentative D call: TRBD1 (5 bases). In germline, CDR1 is LGHNA, CDR2 YSLEER. The CDR3 is 15 residues long. Trimming shortened V by 4 bases and J by 9 bases, and 21 bases separated the two germline ends. CDR3: CASSPQYRDSSSYTF. As DNA, the CDR3 is TGCGCCAGCAGCCCTCAATACCGGGACTCTTCGAGCTACACCTTC.

The chain is built from TRBV20-1 and TRBJ1-4, with D possibly being TRBD1 (5 bases). CDR1 DFQATT and CDR2 SNEGSKA come from the germline V gene (reference sequence). The CDR3 has 14 amino acids. V lost 1 base to trimming and J lost 7 bases, with 13 bases between them. The CDR3 DNA follows: TGCAGTGCTAGAGCGGGGGGGTCGGGTGAAAAACTGTTTTTT. As protein: CSARAGGSGEKLFF.

The chain combines TRBV5-4 with TRBJ2-7; TRBD1 matches 10 bases. The CDR3 is 15 residues long. Trimming at V came to 4 bases and at J to 5 bases, leaving 9 bases not matched to a gene. Germline V gene sequence: CDR1 SGHNT, CDR2 YYREEE (reference sequence). As DNA, the CDR3 is TGTGCCAGCAGCGCGGACAGGGGGACGGGAAACGAGCAGTACTTC. This codes for CASSADRGTGNEQYF.

The CDR3 here is CASSRRGQGALKPTYEQYF. CDR3 in DNA: TGTGCCAGCAGCCGAAGAGGACAGGGGGCTTTAAAACCAACCTACGAGCAGTACTTC. The V gene is TRBV2, the J gene TRBJ2-7; TRBD1 agrees at 11 bases. The CDR3 spans 19 residues. V was pared by 6 bases and J by 2 bases, with 18 bases of the junction left unmatched. The V gene's germline CDR1 is SNHLY and CDR2 FYNNEI.

CDR3 sequence: CSVIDRGGSNEQFF. The CDR3 nucleotides are TGCAGTGTCATAGATAGGGGGGGCAGTAATGAGCAGTTCTTC. The chain employs TRBV20-1 and TRBJ2-1, with D possibly TRBD2 on 7 matching bases. V gave up 7 bases and J gave up 7 bases, with 20 bases separating them. The CDR3 contains 14 residues. CDR1 DFQATT and CDR2 SNEGSKA come from the germline V gene (reference sequence).

The rearrangement uses TRBV11-2 and TRBJ2-7; perhaps TRBD1 as D (5 bases). The germline CDR1 and CDR2 sequences are SGHAT and FQNNGV. This CDR3 comprises 13 residues. V was clipped by 2 bases and J by 5 bases, with 10 bases between them. CDR3 protein: CASSLQARDEQYF. The CDR3 coding sequence is TGTGCCAGCAGCTTACAGGCCAGGGACGAGCAGTACTTC.

This clonotype was detected once. The chain's CDR3 is CASATTPRPGYTF. Written as DNA, the CDR3 is TGTGCCAGCGCCACTACCCCCAGGCCTGGCTACACCTTC. The chain is built from TRBV12-3 or TRBV12-4 and TRBJ1-2; no clear D. Between the trimmed V and J ends, which lost 8 bases and 7 bases, there was a span of 17 bases. CDR3 size: 13 residues.

The chain carries TRBV11-3 and TRBJ1-1; D uncertain. CDR3 size: 13 residues. Germline CDR1 reads SGHNT; CDR2 reads YENEEA. V was pared by 1 base and J by 0 bases, with 3 bases between. The CDR3 region is CASSLAMNTEAFF. The CDR3 DNA follows: TGTGCCAGCAGCTTAGCAATGAACACTGAAGCTTTCTTT. The full variable domain, in which reference TRBV11-3 and TRBJ1-1 provide the parts outside the CDR3, is EAGVVQSPRYKIIEKKQPVAFWCNPISGHNTLYWYLQNLGQGPELLIRYENEEAVDDSQLPKDRFSAERLKGVDSTLKIQPAELGDSAVYLCASSLAMNTEAFFGQGTRLTVV.

The rearrangement joins TRBV20-1 to TRBJ2-1, with D hard to call. The CDR3 totals 11 residues. Trimming pared 6 bases from V and 7 bases from J, leaving 10 bases between. Per germline, CDR1 DFQATT and CDR2 SNEGSKA (reference sequence). CDR3 DNA sequence: TGCAGTGCCCATCCGAGGAATGAGCAGTTCTTC. This gives the protein CSAHPRNEQFF.

The J gene is TRBJ2-7, the V gene TRBV28, with 9 bases that match TRBD1. Germline CDR1 MDHEN, CDR2 SYDVKM. The CDR3 extends over 12 amino acids. J gave up 6 bases and V 6 bases, and 3 bases lay outside the gene matches. This CDR3 reads CASRATGGEQYF. CDR3 in DNA: TGTGCCAGCAGGGCGACAGGGGGCGAGCAGTACTTC.

J is TRBJ2-1 and V is TRBV11-3; D assignment may be TRBD1 or TRBD2 (5 bases each). This CDR3 has 15 amino acids. CDR1 and CDR2 from the germline V gene are SGHNT and YENEEA. Trimming stripped 3 bases from V and 7 bases from J, with 16 bases between. Here the CDR3 reads CASSFEGPTRNEQFF. The CDR3 DNA reads TGTGCCAGCAGCTTTGAGGGGCCCACACGGAATGAGCAGTTCTTC.

The chain couples TRBV6-1 to TRBJ2-7, with unresolved D. The CDR3 spans 14 residues. V was pared by 2 bases and J by 1 base, with 9 bases between. CDR1 MNHNS and CDR2 SASEGT come from the germline V gene. CDR3 residues: CASSELQASYEQYF. CDR3 coding DNA: TGTGCCAGCAGTGAATTGCAGGCATCCTACGAGCAGTACTTC.

The V gene is TRBV20-1, the J gene TRBJ1-6, with D unresolved. This CDR3 is built from 17 residues. Trimming removed 0 bases from V and 2 bases from J, with 14 bases in between. The germline V gene encodes CDR1 DFQATT and CDR2 SNEGSKA (reference sequence). The DNA of the CDR3 is TGCAGTGCTAGAGATAGTGGCAGCCTCCCCTATAATTCACCCCTCCACTTT. This gives the protein CSARDSGSLPYNSPLHF.

This chain joins TRBV29-1 and TRBJ2-7; possibly TRBD2 for D (7 bases). Trimming removed 5 bases from V and 0 bases from J, with 23 bases in between. CDR3 length: 17 residues. Germline CDR1 reads SQVTM; CDR2 reads ANQGSEA. CDR3: CSVRGGGNTPSSYEQYF. The CDR3 coding sequence is TGCAGCGTTAGGGGGGGCGGTAACACCCCGAGCTCCTACGAGCAGTACTTC.

Here the CDR3 reads CASSSGGITEAFF. In DNA, the CDR3 is TGTGCCAGCAGTTCGGGAGGGATCACTGAAGCTTTCTTT. V usage is TRBV28 and J usage is TRBJ1-1; D not resolved. V lost 4 bases and J 4 bases, leaving 10 bases between the germline ends. Germline CDR1 MDHEN, CDR2 SYDVKM. The CDR3 length is 13 residues.

This chain joins TRBV30 and TRBJ1-5, with D perhaps TRBD1 (6 bases). The ends were cut back, 2 bases at V and 11 bases at J, with 16 bases in the middle. Looked up from germline, CDR1 is GTSNPN and CDR2 is SVGIG (reference sequence). The CDR3 extends over 13 amino acids. This CDR3 is CAWSPRGTSSQHF. DNA for the CDR3: TGTGCCTGGAGTCCAAGGGGGACTTCGTCCCAGCATTTT.

The chain joins TRBV9 to TRBJ1-6, with unresolved D. V lost 2 bases and J 5 bases, leaving 8 bases between the germline ends. From germline, CDR1 is SGDLS and CDR2 YYNGEE. The CDR3 is 14 residues long. In nucleotides, the CDR3 is TGTGCCAGCAGCGTTCAGCCGAATAATTCACCCCTCCACTTT. Protein sequence: CASSVQPNNSPLHF.